This T cell receptor (beta chain) is from a study of blood T cell repertoires in COVID-19. Study summary: PBMCs, B-cell-depleted T cells, or T cells provided the cDNA or gDNA that made up the material.

Concerning this clone: Additional DNA sequences in this sample encode the identical CDR3.

The repertoire was sequenced with immunoSEQ multiplex PCR; TCRdb's copy has only in-frame clones and lacks some. The sample records about 220,000 clones, roughly 85% being singletons. Trimming took 0 bases from V and 4 from J, leaving 9 bases between them. CDR1 is MNHEY and CDR2 is SVGAGI in the germline V gene. The CDR3 extends over 14 amino acids. The sequence was collected from a woman of 80 years or more with acute or convalescent COVID-19. Sequencing input: peripheral blood. This chain joins TRBV6-5 and TRBJ1-1; D possibly corresponds to TRBD1 (6 bases). CDR3: CASSYSRGGTEAFF. The CDR3 bases are TGTGCCAGCAGTTACTCAAGAGGGGGCACTGAAGCTTTCTTT.